Sequencing of this TCR beta chain was carried out in a study of blood T cell repertoires in COVID-19. Clones were read by immunoSEQ multiplex PCR, and TCRdb kept only the in-frame ones, dropping some. The table shows about 190,000 clones, with approximately 84% occurring only once. The CDR3 spans 13 residues. Trimming pared 0 bases from V and 7 bases from J, leaving 10 bases between. Germline V lookup: CDR1 SGHDT, CDR2 YYEEEE. V is TRBV5-6 and J is TRBJ1-1; no firm D call. The clonotype was recovered from a woman of 80 years or more with acute or convalescent COVID-19. Sequencing was performed on peripheral blood. CDR3 protein: CASSLGAGSEAFF. For the CDR3, the DNA is TGTGCCAGCAGCTTGGGAGCGGGGAGTGAAGCTTTCTTT.